This T cell receptor (beta chain) was recorded in a study of blood T cells in healthy people across ages. The CDR3 is 15 residues long. The germline gives CDR1 SGHTA, CDR2 FQGNSA. V dropped 1 base and J dropped 2 bases, with 12 bases sitting between them. This clonotype was picked up a small number of times. Its antigen remains unknown. General study findings and limits: Among long-lived donors, naive CD4+ cells were more numerous and diversity higher than in aged donors. Changes seen in expanded clonotypes were possibly confounded by donor CMV status left unknown.

Each individual donor underwent a draw of 8 to 10 milliliters of peripheral blood. With a J-beta primer mix and a sample-barcoded 5' primer, a second PCR ran roughly 7 to 11 cycles. Every sample returned 2.5 million or more CDR3-containing paired-end reads. TCRdb redid the calling of the 5' RACE reads with MiXCR, one entry per CDR3 protein. The sample has fewer than 950,000 distinct CDR3 sequences, about 36% seen once. The TCR originated in a man aged 18 to 35 in good health. The material sequenced was blood. V and J are TRBV7-2 and TRBJ2-7; D is uncertain. The CDR3: CASSLVGHQAYEQYF. CDR3 coding DNA: TGTGCCAGCAGCTTAGTGGGTCATCAGGCCTACGAGCAGTACTTC. The full variable domain, completed using reference TRBV7-2 and TRBJ2-7, is GAGVSQSPSNKVTEKGKDVELRCDPISGHTALYWYRQSLGQGLEFLIYFQGNSAPDKSGLPSDRFSAERTGGSVSTLTIQRTQQEDSAVYLCASSLVGHQAYEQYFGPGTRLTVT.